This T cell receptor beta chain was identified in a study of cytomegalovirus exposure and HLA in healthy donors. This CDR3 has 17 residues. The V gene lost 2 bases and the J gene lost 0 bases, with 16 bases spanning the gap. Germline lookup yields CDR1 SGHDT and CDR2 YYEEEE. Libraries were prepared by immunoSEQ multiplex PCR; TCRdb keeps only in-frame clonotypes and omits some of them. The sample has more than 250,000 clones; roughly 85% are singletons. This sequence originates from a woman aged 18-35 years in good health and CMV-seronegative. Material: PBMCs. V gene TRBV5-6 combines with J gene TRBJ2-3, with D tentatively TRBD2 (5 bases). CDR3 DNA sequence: TGTGCCAGCAGCTTACAACTAGTACTCACTAGCACAGATACGCAGTATTTT. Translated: CASSLQLVLTSTDTQYF.